This T cell receptor (beta chain) was found in a study of control samples from healthy donors and cancer patients. Measured with immunoSEQ multiplex PCR; TCRdb has only the in-frame clones, and not every one. The sample records 190,000 or so clones, about 93% being singletons. The trim removed 7 bases at V and 1 base at J, leaving 6 bases unmatched. From germline, CDR1 is LGHNT and CDR2 FRNRAP. This CDR3 has 14 residues. The rearrangement joins TRBV12-5 to TRBJ1-1; 7 nucleotides align to TRBD1. This receptor was obtained from a man younger than 35 in good health. Input material: blood. CDR3 sequence (DNA): TGTGCTAGTGCCCCCGGGACAGCGAACACTGAAGCTTTCTTT. Translated: CASAPGTANTEAFF.